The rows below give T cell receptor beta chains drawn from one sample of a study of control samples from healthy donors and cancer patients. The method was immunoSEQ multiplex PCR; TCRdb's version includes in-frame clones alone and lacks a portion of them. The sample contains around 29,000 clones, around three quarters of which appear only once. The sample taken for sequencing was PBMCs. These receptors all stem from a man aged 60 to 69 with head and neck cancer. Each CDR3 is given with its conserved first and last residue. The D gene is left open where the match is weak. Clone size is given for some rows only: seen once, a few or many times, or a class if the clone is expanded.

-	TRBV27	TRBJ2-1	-	TGTGCCAGCAGTTTAGGGCACTACAATGAGCAGTTCTTC	CASSLGHYNEQFF
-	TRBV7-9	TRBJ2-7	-	TGTGCCAGCAGCCTAAGGGGGGGCCGCAACGAGCAGTACTTC	CASSLRGGRNEQYF
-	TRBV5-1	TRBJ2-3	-	TGCGCCAGCAGCGGAAGCGCCAGAGTTACAGATACGCAGTATTTT	CASSGSARVTDTQYF
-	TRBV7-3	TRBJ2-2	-	TGTGCCAGCAGCTTAAGGGCTTCAAACACCGGGGAGCTGTTTTTT	CASSLRASNTGELFF
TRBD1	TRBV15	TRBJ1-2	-	TGTGCCACCAGCAGTGGCCGGGACAGGGCACCGGTTAACTATGGCTACACCTTC	CATSSGRDRAPVNYGYTF
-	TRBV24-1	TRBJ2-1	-	TGTGCCACCAGTGATCCTTCTAGGAGCGCGCCGAGCTCCTACAATGAGCAGTTCTTC	CATSDPSRSAPSSYNEQFF
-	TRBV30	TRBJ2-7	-	TGTGCCTGGAGCGACTTAGGTGGTCGGAACTACTACGAGCAGTACTTC	CAWSDLGGRNYYEQYF
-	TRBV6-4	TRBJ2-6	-	TGTGCCAGCAGTGACAACTCTGGGGCCAACGTCCTGACTTTC	CASSDNSGANVLTF
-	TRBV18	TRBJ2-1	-	TGTGCCAGCTCACCGCCAGGGTTGGCCCCCTACAATGAGCAGTTCTTC	CASSPPGLAPYNEQFF
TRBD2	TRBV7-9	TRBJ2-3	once	TGTGCCAGCAGCCTCACTAGCGCGGACGCAGATACGCAGTATTTT	CASSLTSADADTQYF
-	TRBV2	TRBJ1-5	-	TGTGCCAGCAAATTATCGGACAGCCCTCCAGGGACCCAGCATTTT	CASKLSDSPPGTQHF
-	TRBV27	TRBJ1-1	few	TGTGCCAGCAGTTTATTAGGGGCTATGAACACTGAAGCTTTCTTT	CASSLLGAMNTEAFF
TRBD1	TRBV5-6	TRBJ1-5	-	TGTGCCAGCAGCCAAACCCTGGACAGGGTAGGTCATCAGCCCCAGCATTTT	CASSQTLDRVGHQPQHF
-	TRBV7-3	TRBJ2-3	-	TGTGCCAGCAGCACATGGGGGGCAGATACGCAGTATTTT	CASSTWGADTQYF
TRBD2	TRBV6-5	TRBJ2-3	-	TGTGCCAGCAGTTGGACTAGTCGCGCAGATACGCAGTATTTT	CASSWTSRADTQYF
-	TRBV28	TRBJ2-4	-	TGTGCCAGCAGTTTATATAAAAACATTCAGTACTTC	CASSLYKNIQYF
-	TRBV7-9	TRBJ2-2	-	TGTGCCAGCAGCTCTCCGGACAAGAACACCGGGGAGCTGTTTTTT	CASSSPDKNTGELFF
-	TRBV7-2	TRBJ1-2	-	TGTGCCAGCAGCTCACCCGACAGTCGGGTCGGCTACACCTTC	CASSSPDSRVGYTF
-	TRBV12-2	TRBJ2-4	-	TGTGCAAGTCCCCTTAGGGTCTGGGGAAAAAACATTCAGTACTTC	CASPLRVWGKNIQYF
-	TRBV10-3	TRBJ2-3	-	TGTGCCATCAGTGAGTCCGGAACCGCACGTTATACGCAGTATTTT	CAISESGTARYTQYF
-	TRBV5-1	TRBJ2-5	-	TGCGCCAGCAGCTTGGGCGGTAGCGGTTACCAAGAGACCCAGTACTTC	CASSLGGSGYQETQYF
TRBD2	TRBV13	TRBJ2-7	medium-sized	TGTGCCAGCAGCTCATCCCCGGGACTAGCGGTCCCCTACGAGCAGTACTTC	CASSSSPGLAVPYEQYF
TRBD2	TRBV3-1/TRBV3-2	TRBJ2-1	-	TGTGCCAGCAGCCCGCGACTAGCGGGAGTCTCGAATGAGCAGTTCTTC	CASSPRLAGVSNEQFF
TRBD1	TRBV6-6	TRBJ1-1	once	TGTGCCAGCAGTCTTTTTCCGGGACAGGGGCGGGCTTTCTTT	CASSLFPGQGRAFF
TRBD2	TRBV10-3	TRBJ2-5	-	TGTGCCATCAAACCGGGACTAGCGGGGGGAGAGACCCAGTACTTC	CAIKPGLAGGETQYF
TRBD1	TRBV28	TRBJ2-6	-	TGTGCCAGCAGGAATACAGGGGGCGCAAAAACTGGGGCCAACGTCCTGACTTTC	CASRNTGGAKTGANVLTF
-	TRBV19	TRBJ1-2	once	TGTGCCAGTAGTAAGGACAGCGCCGTCGGTGGCTACACCTTC	CASSKDSAVGGYTF
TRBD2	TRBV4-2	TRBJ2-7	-	TGTGCCAGCAGCCTTCGGACTAGCACCACCGAGCAGTACTTC	CASSLRTSTTEQYF
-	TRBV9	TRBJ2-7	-	TGTGCCAGCAGCGTAGATATGGACACCTACTCCTACGAGCAGTACTTC	CASSVDMDTYSYEQYF
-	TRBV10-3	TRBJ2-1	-	TGTGCCATCAGTGAGTCGGGGAAGGGGACCAATGAGCAGTTCTTC	CAISESGKGTNEQFF
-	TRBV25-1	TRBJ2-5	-	TGTGCCAGCATCCCGGAAGGACAGTTACAAGAGACCCAGTACTTC	CASIPEGQLQETQYF
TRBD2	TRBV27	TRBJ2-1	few	TGTGCCAGCAGTTTTGTAGCGGGAGGGCCTAGAAATGAGCAGTTCTTC	CASSFVAGGPRNEQFF
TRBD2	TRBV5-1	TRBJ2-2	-	TGCGCCAGCAGACCAGCGGGAGGGACGAACACCGGGGAGCTGTTTTTT	CASRPAGGTNTGELFF
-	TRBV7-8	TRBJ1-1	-	TGTGCCAGCAGCAAGCGCGCAGGGTTGAGCACTGAAGCTTTCTTT	CASSKRAGLSTEAFF
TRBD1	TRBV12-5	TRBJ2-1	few	TGTGCTAGTGGCCGACAGGGGGTAGTGGATGAGCAGTTCTTC	CASGRQGVVDEQFF
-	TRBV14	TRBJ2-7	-	TGTGCCAGCAGCCTCTTCGGTGGGGCCACCCATTACGAGCAGTACTTC	CASSLFGGATHYEQYF
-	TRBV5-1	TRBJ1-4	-	TGCGCCAGCAGCCCAACACAAGGGAATGAAAAACTGTTTTTT	CASSPTQGNEKLFF
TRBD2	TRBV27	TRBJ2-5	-	TGTGCCAGCAGTTTTCTAGCGGGAGGGCCGCAAGAGACCCAGTACTTC	CASSFLAGGPQETQYF
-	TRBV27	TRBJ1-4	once	TGTGCCAGCAGTTTTCGCCGTGGCGAAAAACTGTTTTTT	CASSFRRGEKLFF
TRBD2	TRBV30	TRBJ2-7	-	TGTGCCTGGAGTGTACTAGCGGGAGTTAGTTACGAGCAGTACTTC	CAWSVLAGVSYEQYF
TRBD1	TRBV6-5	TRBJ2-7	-	TGTGCCAGCAGTTCCCCAGGGGGCGGTTACGAGCAGTACTTC	CASSSPGGGYEQYF
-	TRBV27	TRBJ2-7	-	TGTGCCAGCGGGATCCACAGGGCTAGCGAGCAGTACTTC	CASGIHRASEQYF
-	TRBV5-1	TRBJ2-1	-	TGCGCCAGCAGCTTGGCCGGGGGACAACTCTCCTACAATGAGCAGTTCTTC	CASSLAGGQLSYNEQFF
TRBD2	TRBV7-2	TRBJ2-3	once	TGTGCCAGCAGCGCGGGAGGGGCAGATACGCAGTATTTT	CASSAGGADTQYF
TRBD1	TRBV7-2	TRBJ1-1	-	TGTGCCAGCAGCCGTTGGACAGGGGCTAGAACTGAAGCTTTCTTT	CASSRWTGARTEAFF
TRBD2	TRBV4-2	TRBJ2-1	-	TGTGCCAGCAGTCAAGCGGGGGGGCACAATGAGCAGTTCTTC	CASSQAGGHNEQFF
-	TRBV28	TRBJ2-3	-	TGTGCCAGCAGCTTCCCACCCGTTAGGGCGGGGCCGTCCACAGATACGCAGTATTTT	CASSFPPVRAGPSTDTQYF
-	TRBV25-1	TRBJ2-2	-	TGTGCCAGCAGGGGGTCAGCCACCGGGGAGCTGTTTTTT	CASRGSATGELFF
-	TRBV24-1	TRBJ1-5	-	TGTGCCACCAGCCCGGGGTTTGGATCTATGCAGCCCCAGCATTTT	CATSPGFGSMQPQHF
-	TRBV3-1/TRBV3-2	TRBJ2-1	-	TGTGCCAGCAGACCATCCTCGGACGGTTCCTCCTACAATGAGCAGTTCTTC	CASRPSSDGSSYNEQFF
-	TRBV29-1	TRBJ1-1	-	TGCAGCGTTTTACCGACGGGAGTCATGAACACTGAAGCTTTCTTT	CSVLPTGVMNTEAFF